The clone carrying this T cell receptor beta chain appeared a single time. Antigen: not known. Naive CD8 cells lacked CD45RO, underwent positive selection for CCR7 and left out terminally differentiated effector memory CD45RA+ cells. The sample is drawn from a study of shared clonotypes between healthy human individuals. This table comes from immunoSEQ multiplex PCR, and its TCRdb copy is limited to in-frame clones, with some not included. The repertoire has 2 million or so clones, about 95% of them found once; the top ten carry approximately 1.2%. The CDR3 covers 14 residues. Germline loops: CDR1 MGHRA, CDR2 YSYEKL. V lost 1 base and J lost 3, with 7 bases in between. Study-wide results and limits: Memory subsets generally showed smaller estimated richness than naive subsets did.

The clonotype was recovered from a man between 18 and 29 years old in good health. The V and J genes are TRBV4-1 and TRBJ2-1; D unresolved. Material: naive CD8+ T cells sorted from blood. The CDR3 coding sequence is TGCGCCAGCAGCCAAGCACGGAACTACAATGAGCAGTTCTTC. It is translated as CASSQARNYNEQFF.